One sample yielded the 13 T cell receptor beta chains listed below, sequenced in a study of cytomegalovirus exposure and HLA in healthy donors (dated by TCRdb to about 2017). The library came from the immunoSEQ multiplex PCR assay. For the multiplex PCR, a mixture combining 60 forward primers for TCR Vbeta segments and 13 reverse primers for TCR Jbeta segments was used. TCRdb re-hosts the immuneACCESS table, in-frame sequences only. Its copies lack some clones; in the studies checked, an unresolved V gene accounts for under half of them, and the cause for the rest is not known. The sample contains fewer than 110,000 clones, 60% to 75% of them found a single time. The ten largest clones capture 7.8% of the sample. Sequencing used PBMCs. The receptors here all came from a man aged 25 to 40 in good health and CMV-seronegative.

This clone was recorded once. The DNA for the CDR3 is TGTGCCAGCAGCGAAGCCGGGACAGGGGGCGAGCAGTACTTC. Encoded protein: CASSEAGTGGEQYF. The chain has TRBV7-9 and TRBJ2-7; 11 nucleotides agree with TRBD1. Germline values: CDR1 SEHNR, CDR2 FQNEAQ (reference sequence). J was trimmed by 6 bases and V by 5 bases; bases with no gene match: 6. CDR3 length: 14 amino acids. The full variable domain, in which reference TRBV7-9 and TRBJ2-7 provide the parts outside the CDR3, is DTGVSQNPRHKITKRGQNVTFRCDPISEHNRLYWYRQTLGQGPEFLTYFQNEAQLEKSRLLSDRFSAERPKGSFSTLEIQRTEQGDSAMYLCASSEAGTGGEQYFGPGTRLTVT.

The genes are TRBV7-2 and TRBJ2-1; 8 positions agree with TRBD2. The CDR3 runs to 15 residues. The J segment lost 10 bases and the V segment lost 4 bases, leaving 12 bases of the junction unmatched. The germline V gene encodes CDR1 SGHTA and CDR2 FQGNSA. The CDR3 nucleotides are TGTGCCAGCAGCTCGTGGGGCCTTGGCGGGGGGGAGCAGTTCTTC. Protein sequence: CASSSWGLGGGEQFF. Together with reference TRBV7-2 and TRBJ2-1, the CDR3 gives the full variable domain: GAGVSQSPSNKVTEKGKDVELRCDPISGHTALYWYRQSLGQGLEFLIYFQGNSAPDKSGLPSDRFSAERTGGSVSTLTIQRTQQEDSAVYLCASSSWGLGGGEQFFGPGTRLTVL.

For the CDR3, the DNA is TGTGCCAGCACCCTGGACAGGGTCTACGAGCAGTACTTC. Translating gives CASTLDRVYEQYF. This rearrangement joins TRBV2 to TRBJ2-5; 8 bases match TRBD1. The DNA end is a closer match to TRBJ2-7, so the J assignment may be wrong. Germline V CDR1 and CDR2: SNHLY, FYNNEI. The CDR3 is 13 amino acids.

The rearrangement links TRBV5-4 to TRBJ2-5, with TRBD1 matching 7 bases. The CDR3 totals 15 residues. Germline-derived CDR1 and CDR2 are SGHNT and YYREEE (reference sequence). Germline trimming cut 0 bases from V and 5 bases from J; bases unmatched to any gene: 7. CDR3 coding DNA: TGTGCCAGCAGCTTGGCCCCACAGGGGATGGAGACCCAGTACTTC. Its translation is CASSLAPQGMETQYF.

This clone has just a few counts. V is TRBV5-4 and J is TRBJ2-6; 10 nucleotides align to TRBD1. The CDR3 is 17 residues long. Looked up from germline, CDR1 is SGHNT and CDR2 is YYREEE (reference sequence). V was clipped by 4 bases and J by 2 bases; unmatched bases: 6. The CDR3 DNA follows: TGTGCCAGCAGCCGACAGGGGGCGTTTGCTGGGGCCAACGTCCTGACTTTC. This translates into CASSRQGAFAGANVLTF. The full variable domain, its missing parts supplied by reference TRBV5-4 and TRBJ2-6, is ETGVTQSPTHLIKTRGQQVTLRCSSQSGHNTVSWYQQALGQGPQFIFQYYREEENGRGNFPPRFSGLQFPNYSSELNVNALELDDSALYLCASSRQGAFAGANVLTFGAGSRLTVL.

There are a few counts of this clone. This rearrangement joins TRBV4-1 to TRBJ1-4, with D maybe TRBD1 (5 bases). Germline lookup yields CDR1 MGHRA and CDR2 YSYEKL. V was shortened by 1 base and J by 3 bases, with 15 bases between the two germline ends. The CDR3 is 17 amino acids. CDR3 loop: CASSQAEQPGANEKLFF. CDR3 DNA: TGCGCCAGCAGCCAAGCCGAACAGCCGGGGGCTAATGAAAAACTGTTTTTT.

The chain recombines TRBV10-2 with TRBJ2-1; 12 nucleotides match TRBD2. V was pared by 2 bases and J by 7 bases, with 6 bases of the junction left unmatched. CDR1 is WSHSY and CDR2 is SAAADI in the germline V gene. CDR3 length: 16 amino acids. The CDR3 bases are TGCGCCAGCAGTGAGCCCGGACTAGCGGGGATTAATGAGCAGTTCTTC. Protein: CASSEPGLAGINEQFF.

This clone was picked up a small number of times. The V call is TRBV30, the J call TRBJ1-1; D ambiguous. CDR1 is GTSNPN, CDR2 SVGIG, per germline (reference sequence). V was cut by 1 base and J by 5 bases, with 11 bases left in between. This CDR3 has 13 amino acids. The CDR3 loop is CAWSGSSLTEAFF. The DNA for the CDR3 is TGTGCCTGGAGTGGTAGCAGTCTGACTGAAGCTTTCTTT.

The J gene is TRBJ2-7, the V gene TRBV5-8; D possibly corresponds to TRBD1 (6 bases). Germline V gives CDR1 SGHTS, CDR2 YDEGEE. The CDR3 covers 15 residues. V lost 1 base, J lost 3 bases, and 14 bases lay in between. CDR3 residues: CASSLLAGVVYEQYF. The DNA of the CDR3 is TGTGCCAGCAGCTTGTTGGCAGGGGTGGTCTACGAGCAGTACTTC.

The CDR3 sequence is CASSGGTEPTDTQYF. The CDR3 region has the DNA TGCGCCAGCAGCGGAGGGACAGAACCCACAGATACGCAGTATTTT. The chain carries TRBV4-1 and TRBJ2-3; maybe TRBD1 (7 bases). V was pared by 5 bases and J by 2 bases, with 14 bases between. The germline V gene encodes CDR1 MGHRA and CDR2 YSYEKL. CDR3 length equals 15 residues.

The chain joins TRBV5-1 to TRBJ1-2; TRBD1 aligns across 10 bases. The germline V gene has CDR1 SGHRS and CDR2 YFSETQ. The J segment lost 5 bases and the V segment lost 4 bases, leaving 14 bases of the junction unmatched. The CDR3 length is 17 residues. The DNA for the CDR3 is TGCGCCAGCAGCGCCGGGACAGGGGCGCCGGGAGGATATGGCTACACCTTC. It yields the protein CASSAGTGAPGGYGYTF.

This clone was counted a few times. V is TRBV10-3 and J is TRBJ1-1; 10 bases fit TRBD1. V shed 4 bases and J 7 bases; nucleotides not matched to a gene: 12. The CDR3 loop spans 16 amino acids. Germline CDR1 reads ENHRY; CDR2 reads SYGVKD. The CDR3 coding sequence is TGTGCCATCAGTGCTTCAGAGACAGGGGGCGCGGTTGAAGCTTTCTTT. Encoded protein: CAISASETGGAVEAFF.

The J gene is TRBJ2-6, the V gene TRBV10-3, with D perhaps matching TRBD1 (6 bases). This CDR3 has 18 residues. Trimming removed 6 bases at V and 3 bases at J, with 21 bases between. Germline CDR1 is ENHRY and CDR2 is SYGVKD. Here the CDR3 DNA reads TGTGCCATCAGAAACAGGGATGGGGTAGGGGATGGGGCCAACGTCCTGACTTTC. This gives the protein CAIRNRDGVGDGANVLTF.